Listed below are T cell receptor delta chains from one sample, sequenced in a study of delta chain sequences of gamma delta T cells. TCRdb re-identified clones in the 5' RACE reads via CATT. The table records thousands of delta-chain clones, 25% to 35% of them present only once. The sample comprised either unsorted cells or a sorted T cell fraction (not recorded which). All receptors come from a human donor in good health. CDR3s include the opening cysteine and the closing phenylalanine or tryptophan. Each record gives: V gene, clone size, D gene, J gene, CDR3 protein, CDR3 DNA. D genes are given only for firm matches. Part of the rows lack a size; the others show once, few, many or a class for expanded clones.

>TRDV2|NA|TRDD3|TRDJ3
CACDTLTGGSSWDTRQMFF
TGTGCCTGTGACACTTTAACTGGGGGTAGCTCCTGGGACACCCGACAGATGTTTTTC
>TRDV2|medium-sized|TRDD3|TRDJ1
CACDPVLGDTRGTDKLIF
TGTGCCTGTGATCCCGTACTGGGGGATACGCGGGGGACCGATAAACTCATCTTT
>TRDV2|medium-sized|NA|TRDJ1
CACDTVGGPYTDKLIF
TGTGCCTGTGACACCGTCGGGGGACCGTACACCGATAAACTCATCTTT
>TRDV2|medium-sized|TRDD3|TRDJ1
CACDSVSVLGGPPATDKLIF
TGTGCCTGTGACAGTGTTAGTGTACTGGGGGGCCCCCCGGCCACCGATAAACTCATCTTT
>TRDV2|NA|TRDD3|TRDJ3
CACDTVTGGSWDTRQMFF
TGTGCCTGTGACACTGTTACTGGGGGTTCCTGGGACACCCGACAGATGTTTTTC
>TRDV2|medium-sized|TRDD3|TRDJ1
CACDPIRQITGGYRYTDKLIF
TGTGCCTGTGACCCTATACGCCAAATTACTGGGGGATACAGGTACACCGATAAACTCATCTTT
>TRDV2|large|NA|TRDJ1
CACDTLSGDKRADKLIF
TGTGCCTGTGACACTCTGTCTGGGGACAAAAGGGCCGATAAACTCATCTTT
>TRDV2|few|TRDD3|TRDJ1
CACDPIITGGYNLTDKLIF
TGTGCCTGTGATCCGATCATTACTGGGGGATACAACCTAACCGATAAACTCATCTTT
>TRDV2|medium-sized|NA|TRDJ1
CACDPLLVYTDKLIF
TGTGCCTGTGACCCTTTACTGGTGTACACCGATAAACTCATCTTT
>TRDV2|medium-sized|NA|TRDJ3
CACDTAGFGGGRSSWDTRQMFF
TGTGCCTGTGACACCGCCGGTTTTGGTGGGGGGCGAAGCTCCTGGGACACCCGACAGATGTTTTTC
>TRDV2|few|NA|TRDJ1
CACDPLPPSTDKLIF
TGTGCCTGTGACCCCTTACCCCCTTCCACCGATAAACTCATCTTT
>TRDV2|medium-sized|TRDD3|TRDJ1
CACDTMGDKNTDKLIF
TGTGCCTGTGACACCATGGGGGATAAGAACACCGATAAACTCATCTTT
>TRDV2|NA|NA|TRDJ3
CACDTAGLSSWDPRQMFF
TGTGCCTGTGACACAGCCGGGTTAAGCTCCTGGGACCCCCGACAGATGTTTTTC
>TRDV2|medium-sized|TRDD3|TRDJ3
CACDVTGGSRDTRQMFF
TGTGCCTGTGATGTTACTGGGGGATCCCGGGACACCCGACAGATGTTTTTC
>TRDV2|medium-sized|TRDD3|TRDJ3
CACDTPMGGDPPGSSWDTRQMFF
TGTGCCTGTGACACCCCCATGGGGGGGGATCCCCCGGGGAGCTCCTGGGACACCCGACAGATGTTTTTC
>TRDV2|NA|TRDD3|TRDJ3
CACDKLGDPQLPSWDTRQMFF
TGTGCCTGTGACAAGCTGGGGGATCCCCAACTACCCTCCTGGGACACCCGACAGATGTTTTTC
>TRDV2|medium-sized|TRDD3|TRDJ1
CACDRLLGDTSTDKLIF
TGTGCCTGTGACCGTCTACTGGGGGATACTTCCACCGATAAACTCATCTTT
>TRDV2|medium-sized|TRDD3|TRDJ3
CACDTILGDTRSSWDTRQMFF
TGTGCCTGTGACACAATACTGGGGGATACGCGAAGCTCCTGGGACACCCGACAGATGTTTTTC
>TRDV2|medium-sized|NA|TRDJ3
CACDTAVALSSWDTRQMFF
TGTGCCTGTGACACCGCGGTCGCCTTAAGCTCCTGGGACACCCGACAGATGTTTTTC
>TRDV2|medium-sized|TRDD2|TRDJ3
CACDTSSYGGQSSWDTRQMFF
TGTGCCTGTGACACGAGTTCCTACGGCGGCCAAAGCTCCTGGGACACCCGACAGATGTTTTTC
>TRDV2|hyperexpanded|TRDD3|TRDJ1
CACDTVTGGDTTKLIF
TGTGCCTGTGACACTGTTACTGGGGGGGATACAACAAAACTCATCTTT
>TRDV2|medium-sized|NA|TRDJ1
CACDVVGGQRTDKLIF
TGTGCCTGTGACGTGGTGGGGGGTCAAAGAACCGATAAACTCATCTTT
>TRDV2|medium-sized|NA|TRDJ1
CACDTLLGPYTDKLIF
TGTGCCTGTGACACTCTCCTGGGGCCATACACCGATAAACTCATCTTT
>TRDV2|NA|TRDD3|TRDJ1
CACDTVATGGYTVGATDKLIF
TGTGCCTGTGACACTGTGGCCACTGGGGGATATACGGTGGGGGCCACCGATAAACTCATCTTT
>TRDV2|large|TRDD3|TRDJ1
CACDGLPVLGDTPADKLIF
TGTGCCTGTGACGGACTACCAGTACTGGGGGATACGCCTGCCGATAAACTCATCTTT
>TRDV2|medium-sized|TRDD3|TRDJ3
CACFLLGDTWDTRQMFF
TGTGCCTGTTTTCTACTGGGGGATACCTGGGACACCCGACAGATGTTTTTC
>TRDV2|once|TRDD3|TRDJ1
CACDPVRRGGGGPRDKLIF
TGTGCCTGTGACCCGGTGAGGAGAGGTGGTGGGGGACCCCGCGATAAACTCATCTTT
>TRDV2|NA|TRDD3|TRDJ1
CACDNLGIGGIDKLIF
TGTGCCTGTGATAACCTGGGGATTGGGGGGATCGATAAACTCATCTTT
>TRDV2|medium-sized|TRDD3|TRDJ1
CACDTLGGYTDKLIF
TGTGCCTGTGACACACTGGGGGGATACACCGATAAACTCATCTTT
>TRDV2|medium-sized|TRDD3|TRDJ1
CACDTLAGGYADKLIF
TGTGCCTGTGACACGCTGGCTGGGGGATACGCCGATAAACTCATCTTT
>TRDV2|medium-sized|TRDD3|TRDJ1
CACDLLLGDTDKLIF
TGTGCCTGTGACTTGTTACTGGGGGATACCGATAAACTCATCTTT
>TRDV2|few|TRDD3|TRDJ1
CACDTITGGPFLVTDKLIF
TGTGCCTGTGACACCATTACTGGGGGACCATTCCTGGTTACCGATAAACTCATCTTT
>TRDV2|medium-sized|TRDD3|TRDJ3
CACDATGGPPGSWDTRQMFF
TGTGCCTGTGACGCAACTGGGGGACCCCCGGGCTCCTGGGACACCCGACAGATGTTTTTC
>TRDV2|medium-sized|TRDD3|TRDJ1
CACDPLTGGSEGDKLIF
TGTGCCTGTGACCCCCTTACTGGGGGATCCGAGGGCGATAAACTCATCTTT
>TRDV2|medium-sized|NA|TRDJ3
CACDPVRESSWDTRQMFF
TGTGCCTGTGACCCCGTACGGGAGAGCTCCTGGGACACCCGACAGATGTTTTTC
>TRDV2|medium-sized|TRDD3|TRDJ1
CACDTLGVPPYTDKLIF
TGTGCCTGTGACACACTGGGGGTCCCCCCGTACACCGATAAACTCATCTTT
>TRDV2|medium-sized|TRDD3|TRDJ1
CACDLLGDPGATDKLIF
TGTGCCTGTGACTTGCTGGGGGATCCCGGGGCGACCGATAAACTCATCTTT
>TRDV2|NA|TRDD3|TRDJ1
CACDTIGTGGGTHDKLIF
TGTGCCTGTGACACTATCGGTACTGGGGGGGGGACTCACGATAAACTCATCTTT
>TRDV2|medium-sized|NA|TRDJ3
CACDTAGGKSWDTRQMFF
TGTGCCTGTGACACCGCCGGGGGAAAGTCCTGGGACACCCGACAGATGTTTTTC